This T cell receptor beta chain was observed in a study of blood T cells in healthy people across ages (dated by TCRdb to between 2014 and 2017). About the study as a whole: In model experiments, roughly one uniquely barcoded TCR beta cDNA molecule per two T cells was captured by template switching. To avoid experimental bias, donors of different ages were randomly spread across the sequencing lanes. Four age groups were formed from the donors: young (average approximately 16 years), middle-aged (just under 40), aged (62) and long-lived (more than 75). Using deep sequencing normalized with unique cDNA molecular identifiers, the study measured how TCR beta repertoire diversity changes with age. Two additional independent replicas of 1 million unique cDNA reads from the same blood draw were analyzed for two donors (one aged 18 to 30 and one aged 80 or older). The research as a whole found: Observed TCR beta diversity per million T cells fell roughly linearly with age, and a significant reduction was already apparent by age around 44. Compared with the aged group, more naive CD4+ T cells, fewer expanded clones and increased TCR diversity were shown by the long-lived group, suggesting age selection. Estimates of total diversity based on one million sequenced T cells were regarded as lower bounds and as underestimates. There was a strong correlation between observed TCR beta diversity and the percentage of naive T cells measured by flow cytometry. Donor CMV infection status was unknown, potentially confounding age-related changes in expanded clonotypes. Since profiling was done on bulk unsorted PBMCs, naive and antigen-experienced compartments could not be conclusively compared.

The 40 or so donors, aged roughly 6 to 95 years, were systemically healthy Caucasian individuals from Russia. Each donor gave ten milliliters of peripheral blood, drawn into EDTA-treated Vacutainer tubes. PBMCs were isolated by Ficoll-Paque density-gradient centrifugation, with at least 6.5 million obtained per sample. Total RNA, at least 5 micrograms per sample, was extracted from PBMCs with Trizol reagent. Naive CD45RAhigh/CD27high T cell percentages were measured by flow cytometry on a PBMC aliquot from every donor. In regard to this clonotype: Its target antigen remains unknown. One base away there is no much larger clone; base qualities are not given.

Library prep was done by 5' RACE. Data came from an Illumina HiSeq 2500. A second about 6 to 11 cycle PCR used a sample-barcoded 5' primer and a J-beta primer mix. A template-switch 5' adaptor carrying 12 random nucleotides introduced a unique molecular identifier onto each TCR beta cDNA molecule. Each sample yielded at least 2.5 million CDR3-containing paired-end reads. First-strand cDNA synthesis was performed from all RNA using the Mint cDNA synthesis kit, with priming by a TRBC-specific oligonucleotide. Following uracil-DNA glycosylase treatment, a first 18-cycle PCR with universal primers M1SS and BC2_uni_R was performed on all cDNA. In the original analysis: Each sample was normalized by randomly selecting 1 million high-quality reads, each carrying a distinct molecular identifier. Instead of being binned into consensus sequences, reads that shared molecular identifiers were thrown out. MiTCR, with a Q25 quality threshold and the strictest error-elimination algorithm, was used for CDR3 identification, clonotype clustering and error correction. Lower-bound total TCR beta diversity was estimated with a nonparametric unseen species model using Euler transformation. TCRdb trimmed the raw reads at Q25, called clones with MiXCR and kept productive beta chains. A single entry per CDR3 protein holds the most common genes and DNA from its merged rows. It is TCRdb's table, rather than the study itself, that gives the V and J calls and clone size. For this sample the table gives more than 1 million distinct CDR3 sequences, of which around 43% were detected only once. Under 20% of the sample is held by the ten biggest clonotypes.

From a lookup of the germline V gene, CDR1 and CDR2 are MNHEY and SVGAGI. V is shortened by 2 bases, J by 0 bases, and the region joining them spans 17 bases. The CDR3 spans 19 residues, from the cysteine through the phenylalanine. Left in the record is the CDR3 DNA by itself, 57 bases read in frame from the first base. The rearranged segments are TRBV6-5 and TRBJ2-6; tentative D gene TRBD1, with 5 bases matching. The sequencing sample was made of blood. The receptor was isolated from a woman aged 60-70 years in good health. The DNA sequence follows: TGTGCCAGCAGTTACCAATTAGACAGACCCCGCTCTGGGGCCAACGTCCTGACTTTC. This sequence encodes CASSYQLDRPRSGANVLTF.